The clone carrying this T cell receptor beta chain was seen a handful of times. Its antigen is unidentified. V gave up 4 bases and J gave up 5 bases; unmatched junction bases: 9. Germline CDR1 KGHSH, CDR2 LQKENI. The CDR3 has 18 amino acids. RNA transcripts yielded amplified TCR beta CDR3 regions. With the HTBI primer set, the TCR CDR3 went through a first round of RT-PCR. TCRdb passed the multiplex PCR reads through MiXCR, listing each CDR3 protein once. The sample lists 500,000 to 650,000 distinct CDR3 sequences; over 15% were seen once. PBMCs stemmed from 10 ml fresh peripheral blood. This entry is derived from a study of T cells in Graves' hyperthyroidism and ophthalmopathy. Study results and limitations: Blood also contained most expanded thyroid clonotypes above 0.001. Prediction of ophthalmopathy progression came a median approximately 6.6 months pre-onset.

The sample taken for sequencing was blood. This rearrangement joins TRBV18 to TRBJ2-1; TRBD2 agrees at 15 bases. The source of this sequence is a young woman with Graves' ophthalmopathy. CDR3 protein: CASSRFEGLAGGHNEQFF. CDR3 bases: TGTGCCAGCTCACGATTTGAGGGACTAGCGGGAGGTCACAATGAGCAGTTCTTC.